This T cell receptor beta chain emerged from a study of OX40 agonist ivuxolimab in advanced cancers. Study at large: Males comprised roughly four fifths of the group, whose mean age was approximately 60 years (range 23 to 79).

Worth noting for this clone: The antigen is not known.

Sequencing used immunoSEQ multiplex PCR; TCRdb keeps in-frame clones, though not all of them. The table lists approximately 25,000 clones, approximately 86% of them singletons. The V and J ends lost 0 bases and 4 bases, in that order; junction bases with no gene match: 11. Germline-derived CDR1 and CDR2 are LGHNA and YNFKEQ. CDR3 length equals 18 residues. Notes on the study in general: Clonal expansion from baseline to week 6 occurred in both CD4+ and CD8+ T cells.

The sequencing used CD4+ or CD8+ T cells sorted from blood, collected in a trial of the OX40 agonist ivuxolimab. The chain couples TRBV4-2 to TRBJ2-2; the match to TRBD2 covers 7 bases. This receptor was taken from an adult with an advanced solid tumor such as melanoma, head and neck, liver or kidney cancer. CDR3 sequence: CASSQDGGVTDFTGELFF. The CDR3 bases are TGTGCCAGCAGCCAAGATGGGGGGGTAACCGACTTCACCGGGGAGCTGTTTTTT.